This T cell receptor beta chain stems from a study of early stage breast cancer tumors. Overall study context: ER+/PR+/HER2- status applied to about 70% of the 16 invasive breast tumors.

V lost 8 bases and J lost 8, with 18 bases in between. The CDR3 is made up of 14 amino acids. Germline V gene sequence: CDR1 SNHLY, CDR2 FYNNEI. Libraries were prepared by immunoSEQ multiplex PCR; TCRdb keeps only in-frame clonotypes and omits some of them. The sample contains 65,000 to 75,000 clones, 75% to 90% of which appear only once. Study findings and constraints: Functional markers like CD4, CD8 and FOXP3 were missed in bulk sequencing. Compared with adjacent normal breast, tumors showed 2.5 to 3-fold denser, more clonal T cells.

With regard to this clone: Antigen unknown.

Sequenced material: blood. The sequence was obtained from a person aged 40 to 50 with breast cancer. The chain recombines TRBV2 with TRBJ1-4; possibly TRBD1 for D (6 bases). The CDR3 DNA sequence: TGTGCCAGCTTAAAACAGGGTTTTGAGGAAAAACTGTTTTTT. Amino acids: CASLKQGFEEKLFF.